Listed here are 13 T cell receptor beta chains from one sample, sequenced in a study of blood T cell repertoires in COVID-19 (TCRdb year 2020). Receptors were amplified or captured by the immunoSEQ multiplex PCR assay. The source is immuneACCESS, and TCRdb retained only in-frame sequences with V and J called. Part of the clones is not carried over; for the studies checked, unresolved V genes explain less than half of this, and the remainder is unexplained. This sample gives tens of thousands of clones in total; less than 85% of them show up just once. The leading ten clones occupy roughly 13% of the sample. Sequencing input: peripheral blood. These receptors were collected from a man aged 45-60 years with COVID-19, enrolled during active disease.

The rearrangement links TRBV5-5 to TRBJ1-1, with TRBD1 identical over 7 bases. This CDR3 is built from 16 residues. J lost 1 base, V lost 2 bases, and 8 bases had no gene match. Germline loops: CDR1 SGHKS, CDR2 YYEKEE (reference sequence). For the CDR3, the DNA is TGTGCCAGCAGCTTTGGTACAGGGGCCCCGAACACTGAAGCTTTCTTT. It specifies CASSFGTGAPNTEAFF. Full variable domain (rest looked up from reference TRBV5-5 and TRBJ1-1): DAGVTQSPTHLIKTRGQQVTLRCSPISGHKSVSWYQQVLGQGPQFIFQYYEKEERGRGNFPDRFSARQFPNYSSELNVNALLLGDSALYLCASSFGTGAPNTEAFFGQGTRLTVV.

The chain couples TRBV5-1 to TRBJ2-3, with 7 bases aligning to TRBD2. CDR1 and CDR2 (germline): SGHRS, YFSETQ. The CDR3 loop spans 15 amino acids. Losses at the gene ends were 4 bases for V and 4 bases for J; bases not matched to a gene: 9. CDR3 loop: CASSPGLSQADTQYF. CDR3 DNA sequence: TGCGCCAGCAGCCCGGGACTATCCCAGGCAGATACGCAGTATTTT.

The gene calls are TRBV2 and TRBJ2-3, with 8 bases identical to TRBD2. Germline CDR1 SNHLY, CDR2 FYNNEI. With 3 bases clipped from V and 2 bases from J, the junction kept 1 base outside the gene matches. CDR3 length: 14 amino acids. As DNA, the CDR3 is TGTGCCAGCAGTGACGGGGGGGTCACAGATACGCAGTATTTT. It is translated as CASSDGGVTDTQYF.

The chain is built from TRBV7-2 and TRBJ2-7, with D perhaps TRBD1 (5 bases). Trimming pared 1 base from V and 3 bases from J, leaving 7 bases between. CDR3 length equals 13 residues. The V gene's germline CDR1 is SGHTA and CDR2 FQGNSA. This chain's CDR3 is CASSLDRNYEQYF. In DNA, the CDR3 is TGTGCCAGCAGCTTAGACAGGAACTACGAGCAGTACTTC. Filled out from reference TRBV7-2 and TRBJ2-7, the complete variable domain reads GAGVSQSPSNKVTEKGKDVELRCDPISGHTALYWYRQSLGQGLEFLIYFQGNSAPDKSGLPSDRFSAERTGGSVSTLTIQRTQQEDSAVYLCASSLDRNYEQYFGPGTRLTVT.

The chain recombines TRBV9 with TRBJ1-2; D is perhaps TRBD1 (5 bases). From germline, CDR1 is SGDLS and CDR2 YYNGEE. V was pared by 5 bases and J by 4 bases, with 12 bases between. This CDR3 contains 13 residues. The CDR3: CASRDTGRYGYTF. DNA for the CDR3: TGTGCCAGCAGGGATACAGGTCGCTATGGCTACACCTTC.

CDR3 region: CASSQEETKPLLYGYTF. For the CDR3, the DNA is TGTGCCAGCAGCCAAGAGGAGACGAAGCCGCTGTTGTATGGCTACACCTTC. This chain connects TRBV3-1 (or the pseudogene TRBV3-2) to TRBJ1-2; D not resolved. CDR1 is LGHDT, CDR2 YNNKEL, per germline (reference sequence). This CDR3 comprises 17 residues. Trimming took 0 bases from V and 5 from J, leaving 19 bases between them.

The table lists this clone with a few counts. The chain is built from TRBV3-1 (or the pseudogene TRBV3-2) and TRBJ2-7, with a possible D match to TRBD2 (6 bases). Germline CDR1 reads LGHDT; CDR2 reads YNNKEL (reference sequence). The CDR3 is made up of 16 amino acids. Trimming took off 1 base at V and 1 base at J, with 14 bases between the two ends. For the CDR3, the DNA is TGTGCCAGCAGCCAAGGCCGGGGGATTAGATCCTACGAGCAGTACTTC. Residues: CASSQGRGIRSYEQYF.

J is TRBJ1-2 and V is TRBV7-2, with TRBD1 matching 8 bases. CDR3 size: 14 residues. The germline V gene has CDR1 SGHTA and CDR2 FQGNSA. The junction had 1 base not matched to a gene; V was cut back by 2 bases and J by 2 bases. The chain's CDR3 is CASSLYRGNYGYTF. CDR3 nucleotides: TGTGCCAGCAGCTTATACAGGGGGAACTATGGCTACACCTTC.

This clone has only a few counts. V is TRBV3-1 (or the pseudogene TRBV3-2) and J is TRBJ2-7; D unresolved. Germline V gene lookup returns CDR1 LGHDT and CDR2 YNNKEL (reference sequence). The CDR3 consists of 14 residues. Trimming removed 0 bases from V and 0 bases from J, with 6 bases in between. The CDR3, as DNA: TGTGCCAGCAGCCAAGATTGGGCCTCCTACGAGCAGTACTTC. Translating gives CASSQDWASYEQYF.

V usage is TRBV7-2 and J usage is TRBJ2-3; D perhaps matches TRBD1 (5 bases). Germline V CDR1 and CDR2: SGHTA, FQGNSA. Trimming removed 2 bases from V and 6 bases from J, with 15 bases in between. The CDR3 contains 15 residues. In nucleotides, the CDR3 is TGTGCCAGCAGCTTATCACAGGCGTTTTACGATACGCAGTATTTT. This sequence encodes CASSLSQAFYDTQYF.

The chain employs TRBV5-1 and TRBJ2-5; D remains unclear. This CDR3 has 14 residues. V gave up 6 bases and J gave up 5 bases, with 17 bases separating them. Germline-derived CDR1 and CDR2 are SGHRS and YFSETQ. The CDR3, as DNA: TGCGCCAGCACATGGGCCTCGGCAGAGGAGACCCAGTACTTC. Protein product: CASTWASAEETQYF.

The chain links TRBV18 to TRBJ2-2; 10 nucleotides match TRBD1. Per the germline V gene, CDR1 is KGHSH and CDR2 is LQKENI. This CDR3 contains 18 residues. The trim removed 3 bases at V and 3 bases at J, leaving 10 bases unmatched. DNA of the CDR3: TGTGCCAGCTCACCTCTCTTAACCGGGACAGGGGACACCGGGGAGCTGTTTTTT. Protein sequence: CASSPLLTGTGDTGELFF.

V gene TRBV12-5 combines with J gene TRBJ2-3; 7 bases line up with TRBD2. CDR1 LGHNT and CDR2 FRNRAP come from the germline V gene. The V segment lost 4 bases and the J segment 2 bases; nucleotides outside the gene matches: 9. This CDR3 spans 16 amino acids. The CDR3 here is CASGYGGTKLTDTQYF. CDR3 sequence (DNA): TGTGCTAGTGGTTACGGGGGGACCAAACTCACAGATACGCAGTATTTT.